This passage covers 9 T cell receptor beta chains from one sample sequenced in a study of blood T cell repertoires in COVID-19 (dated by TCRdb to the early 2020s). The receptor library was made with the immunoSEQ multiplex PCR assay. TCRdb provides this immuneACCESS table in a form limited to in-frame rearrangements. Some clones are lacking; in checked studies, under half of them reflect an unresolved V gene, and why the rest are absent is not known. The sample table records roughly 120,000 clones; 70% to 85% of these occur just once. The top ten constitute more than 0.8% of the sample. Input material: peripheral blood. The receptors shown here come from a human donor with acute or convalescent COVID-19. The donor label of this sample is uncertain.

The chain links TRBV1 to TRBJ1-5; the table's D call, TRBD1, has no DNA check behind it. TRBV1 has pseudogene status. This CDR3 is built from 15 residues. This CDR3 reads CTSSQEQGSNQPQHF. CDR3 bases: TGCACCAGCAGCCAAGAACAGGGTAGCAATCAGCCCCAGCATTTT.

This clone has more than one count but fewer than ten. This rearrangement joins TRBV5-4 to TRBJ1-2; 8 bases are a match to TRBD1. The junction had 10 bases not matched to a gene; V was cut back by 4 bases and J by 8 bases. The length of the CDR3 is 14 residues. From germline, CDR1 is SGHNT and CDR2 YYREEE (reference sequence). The CDR3 DNA reads as TGTGCCAGCAGCCTAATAACAGGGGGTATAGGCTACACCTTC. Translated: CASSLITGGIGYTF.

The chain couples TRBV5-6 to TRBJ2-7; TRBD1 aligns across 10 bases. V dropped 4 bases and J dropped 5; count of bases not matched to a gene: 6. The CDR3 length is 14 residues. Germline values: CDR1 SGHDT, CDR2 YYEEEE. As DNA, the CDR3 is TGTGCCAGCAGCGAGGGACAGGGGCTCCACGAGCAGTACTTC. Its translation is CASSEGQGLHEQYF.

This sequence joins TRBV19 and TRBJ1-5; D is unclear. Germline V gene sequence: CDR1 LNHDA, CDR2 SQIVND (reference sequence). V dropped 6 bases and J dropped 0 bases, with 9 bases sitting between them. The CDR3 extends over 14 amino acids. The CDR3 DNA reads as TGTGCCAGTAGGCCTGAGTATAGCAATCAGCCCCAGCATTTT. Its protein is CASRPEYSNQPQHF.

This chain links TRBV3-1 (or the pseudogene TRBV3-2) with TRBJ1-2; 9 nucleotides align to TRBD1. Germline CDR1 is LGHDT and CDR2 is YNNKEL (reference sequence). V was clipped by 1 base and J by 3 bases; unmatched bases: 3. The CDR3 runs to 15 residues. The CDR3 sequence is CASSQGTGVYYGYTF. In DNA, the CDR3 is TGTGCCAGCAGCCAAGGGACAGGGGTTTACTATGGCTACACCTTC.

This chain joins TRBV4-1 and TRBJ2-5; perhaps TRBD2 as D (5 bases). Deletions cut 1 base from V and 2 bases from J, with 5 bases between. The germline CDR1 and CDR2 sequences are MGHRA and YSYEKL. The CDR3 contains 13 residues. In DNA form, the CDR3 reads TGCGCCAGCAGCCAAGGAGGGCAAGAGACCCAGTACTTC. This codes for CASSQGGQETQYF.

The V gene is TRBV5-1, the J gene TRBJ2-2; D is perhaps TRBD2 (7 bases). With 6 bases removed from V and 4 bases from J, the gap between germline ends came to 16 bases. This CDR3 is built from 15 residues. Germline-derived CDR1 and CDR2 are SGHRS and YFSETQ. CDR3 bases: TGCGCCAGCATACGGGGGGCGCCGGGCACCGGGGAGCTGTTTTTT. Its translation: CASIRGAPGTGELFF.

V gene TRBV9 combines with J gene TRBJ1-1; TRBD1 aligns across 8 bases. This CDR3 is 18 amino acids long. The germline V gene has CDR1 SGDLS and CDR2 YYNGEE. The V and J ends lost 2 bases and 1 base, in that order; junction bases with no gene match: 13. The CDR3 sequence is CASSVALQGEWENTEAFF. The CDR3 nucleotides read TGTGCCAGCAGCGTGGCACTACAGGGGGAGTGGGAGAACACTGAAGCTTTCTTT.

The rearrangement uses TRBV5-1 and TRBJ2-1; 8 bases line up with TRBD1. The CDR3 sequence is 14 residues long. Germline loops: CDR1 SGHRS, CDR2 YFSETQ. V lost 4 bases and J lost 9; bases outside the gene matches: 9. This chain's CDR3 is CASSAGQGTSEQFF. DNA of the CDR3: TGCGCCAGCAGCGCCGGACAGGGAACGAGTGAGCAGTTCTTC.